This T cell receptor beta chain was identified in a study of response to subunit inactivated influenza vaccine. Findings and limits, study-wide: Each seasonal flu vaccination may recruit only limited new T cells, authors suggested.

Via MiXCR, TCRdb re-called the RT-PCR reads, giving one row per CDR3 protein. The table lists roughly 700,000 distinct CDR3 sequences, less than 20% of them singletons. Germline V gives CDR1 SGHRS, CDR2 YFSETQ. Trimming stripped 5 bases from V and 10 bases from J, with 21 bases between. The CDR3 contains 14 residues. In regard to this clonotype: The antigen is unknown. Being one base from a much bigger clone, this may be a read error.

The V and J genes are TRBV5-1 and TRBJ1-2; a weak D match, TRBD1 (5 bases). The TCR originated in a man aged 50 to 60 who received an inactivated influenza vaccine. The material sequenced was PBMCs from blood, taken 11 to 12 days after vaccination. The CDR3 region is CASSSPQGGKVYTF. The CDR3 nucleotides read TGCGCCAGCAGTTCACCTCAGGGAGGGAAAGTCTACACCTTC.